This T cell receptor beta chain comes out of a study of T cells after yellow fever vaccination. In the study overall: Preparing low-cell-number fractions relied on SMART-Seq v4 Ultra Low Input.

TCRdb re-derived calls from the 5' RACE reads in MiXCR, one entry per CDR3 protein. Here the sample spans 300,000 or so distinct CDR3 sequences, around 8.6% being singletons. The CDR3 length is 15 residues. The germline V gene encodes CDR1 WNHNN and CDR2 SYGVQD (reference sequence). Trimming cost V 4 bases and J 6 bases, with 19 bases left between them. The J gene is TRBJ2-7, the V gene TRBV10-1; D is possibly TRBD1 (5 bases). Sequenced material: CD4+ T cells sorted from PBMCs, taken 5 days after the yellow fever booster vaccination. This TCR was sampled from a man between 18 and 35 years old who received the YFV17D yellow fever vaccine. DNA of the CDR3: TGCGCCAGCAGTGTGATGGGGCTTCCTTTGGGCGAGCAGTACTTC. Translation: CASSVMGLPLGEQYF.